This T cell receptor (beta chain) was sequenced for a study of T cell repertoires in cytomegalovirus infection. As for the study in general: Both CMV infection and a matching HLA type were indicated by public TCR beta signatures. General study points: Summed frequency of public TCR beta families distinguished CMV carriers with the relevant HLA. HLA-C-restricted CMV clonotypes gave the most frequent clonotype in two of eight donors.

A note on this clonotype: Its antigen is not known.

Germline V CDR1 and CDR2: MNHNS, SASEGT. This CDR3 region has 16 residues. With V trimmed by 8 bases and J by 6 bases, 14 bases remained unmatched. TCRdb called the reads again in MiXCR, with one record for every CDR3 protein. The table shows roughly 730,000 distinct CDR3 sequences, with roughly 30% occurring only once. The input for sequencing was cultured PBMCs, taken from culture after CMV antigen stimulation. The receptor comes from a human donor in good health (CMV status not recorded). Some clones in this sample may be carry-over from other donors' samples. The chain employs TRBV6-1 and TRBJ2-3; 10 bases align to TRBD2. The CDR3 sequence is CASSEQSGGAVDTQYF. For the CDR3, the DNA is TGTGCCAGCTCTGAGCAGAGCGGGGGGGCAGTGGATACGCAGTATTTT.